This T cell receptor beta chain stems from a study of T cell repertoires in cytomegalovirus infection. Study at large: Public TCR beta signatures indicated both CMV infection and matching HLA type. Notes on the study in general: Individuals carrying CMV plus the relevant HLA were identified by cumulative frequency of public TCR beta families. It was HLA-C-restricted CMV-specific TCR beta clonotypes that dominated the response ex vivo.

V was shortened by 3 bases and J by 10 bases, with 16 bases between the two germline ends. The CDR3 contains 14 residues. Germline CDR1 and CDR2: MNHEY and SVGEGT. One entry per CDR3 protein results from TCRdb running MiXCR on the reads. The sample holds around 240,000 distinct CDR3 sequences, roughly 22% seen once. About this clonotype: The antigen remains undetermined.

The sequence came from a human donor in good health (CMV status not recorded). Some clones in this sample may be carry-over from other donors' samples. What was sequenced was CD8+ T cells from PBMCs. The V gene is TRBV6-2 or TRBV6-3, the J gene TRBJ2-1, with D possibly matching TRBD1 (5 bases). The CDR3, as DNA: TGTGCCAGCAGTTATGGACACCTTTTGGGGGAGCAGTTCTTC. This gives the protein CASSYGHLLGEQFF.